The source of this T cell receptor (beta chain) is a study of blood T cell repertoires in COVID-19. Sequenced by immunoSEQ multiplex PCR; TCRdb stores in-frame clones only, minus some. This sample has about 44,000 clones, with roughly 87% found just once. CDR1 is DFQATT, CDR2 SNEGSKA, per germline (reference sequence). The CDR3 has 11 amino acids. Regarding this clone: At one end, the junction sequence differs from germline, possibly due to a read error. The same CDR3 can be traced to other DNA sequences in this sample.

The chain joins TRBV20-1 to TRBJ1-1; D might be TRBD1 (5 bases). Sequenced: peripheral blood. The sequence was obtained from a man aged 65-85 years with active COVID-19. The DNA for the CDR3 is TGTAGTGCGCAGGGGAACACTGAAGCTTTCTTT. Its protein is CSAQGNTEAFF.